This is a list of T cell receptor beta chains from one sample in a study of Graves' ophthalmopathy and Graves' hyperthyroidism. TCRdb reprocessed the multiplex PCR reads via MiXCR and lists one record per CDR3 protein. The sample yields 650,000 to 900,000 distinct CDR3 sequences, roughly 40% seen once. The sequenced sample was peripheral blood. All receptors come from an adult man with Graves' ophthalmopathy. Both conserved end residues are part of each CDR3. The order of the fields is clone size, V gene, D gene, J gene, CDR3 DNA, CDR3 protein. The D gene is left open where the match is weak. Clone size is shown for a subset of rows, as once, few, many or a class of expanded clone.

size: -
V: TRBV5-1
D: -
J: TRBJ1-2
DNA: TGCGCCAGCAGCCCGATGGTCGGGGGCTCCTATGGCTACACCTTC
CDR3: CASSPMVGGSYGYTF

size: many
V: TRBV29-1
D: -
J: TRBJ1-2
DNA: TGCAGCGTTTATTACGGGGCTGGTGATGGCTACACCTTC
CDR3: CSVYYGAGDGYTF

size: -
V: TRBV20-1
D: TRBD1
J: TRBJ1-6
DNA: TGCAGTGCTAGAGCGGGACAGTCCAATTCACCCCTCCACTTT
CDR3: CSARAGQSNSPLHF

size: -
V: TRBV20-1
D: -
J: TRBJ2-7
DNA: TGCAGTGCTAGAGATTTGGCCCCCGACACCTACGAGCAGTACTTC
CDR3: CSARDLAPDTYEQYF

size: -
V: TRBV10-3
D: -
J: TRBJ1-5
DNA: TGTGCCAGCCGGGACGGGGGGGTAGGCAATCAGCCCCAGCATTTT
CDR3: CASRDGGVGNQPQHF

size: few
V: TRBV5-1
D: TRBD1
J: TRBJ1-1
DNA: TGCGCCAGTAGAGGACAGGAAGTAACTGAAGCTTTCTTT
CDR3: CASRGQEVTEAFF

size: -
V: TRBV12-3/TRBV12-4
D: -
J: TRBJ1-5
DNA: TGTGCCAGCAGTTCCAGTTATAGCAATCAGCCCCAGCATTTT
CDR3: CASSSSYSNQPQHF

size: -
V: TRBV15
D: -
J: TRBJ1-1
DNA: TGTGCCACCAGCAGCTCGACCGCGGGGGGTGACACTGAAGCTTTCTTT
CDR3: CATSSSTAGGDTEAFF

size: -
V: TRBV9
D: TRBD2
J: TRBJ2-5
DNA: TGTGCCAGCAGTTTCGTCGGGAGGGCCGAAGAGACCCAGTACTTC
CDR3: CASSFVGRAEETQYF

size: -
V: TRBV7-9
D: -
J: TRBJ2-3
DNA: TGTGCCAGCCACCGTTTAGATACGCAGTATTTT
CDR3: CASHRLDTQYF

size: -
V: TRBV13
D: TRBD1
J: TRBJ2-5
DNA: TGTGCCAGCAGTTTATACCCGGACAGGCAAGAGACCCAGTACTTC
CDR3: CASSLYPDRQETQYF

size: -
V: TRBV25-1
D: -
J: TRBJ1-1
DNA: TGTGCCAGCAGTTACTCTTGGGACTCGGGCACTGAAGCTTTCTTT
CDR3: CASSYSWDSGTEAFF

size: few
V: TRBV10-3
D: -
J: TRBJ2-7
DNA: TGTGCCAGCAGTGAAGTTCTGGATAACTACGAGCAGTACTTC
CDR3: CASSEVLDNYEQYF

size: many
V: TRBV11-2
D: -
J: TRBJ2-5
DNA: TGTGCCAGCAGGACGGACGGCGGGACCCAGTACTTC
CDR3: CASRTDGGTQYF

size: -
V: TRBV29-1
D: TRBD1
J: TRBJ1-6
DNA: TGCAGTTACGACAGGGGTGGGTCACCCCTCCACTTT
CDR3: CSYDRGGSPLHF

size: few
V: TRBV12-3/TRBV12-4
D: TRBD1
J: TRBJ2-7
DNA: TGTGCCAGCAGTTCGTCGGGACAGGGTTCCCTAGCGTTCACCTACGAGCAGTACTTC
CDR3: CASSSSGQGSLAFTYEQYF

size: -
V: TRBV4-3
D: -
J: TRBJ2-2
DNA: TGCGCCAGCAGCCAAGATTCGGGGTCGCGCACCGGGGAGCTGTTTTTT
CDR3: CASSQDSGSRTGELFF

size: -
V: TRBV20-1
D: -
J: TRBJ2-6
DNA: TGCAGTGCTAGAGATCCCCGACAGGATAACTCTGGGGCCAACGTCCTGACTTTC
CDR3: CSARDPRQDNSGANVLTF

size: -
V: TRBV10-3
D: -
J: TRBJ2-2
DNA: TGTGCCAGCAGTTTCCGGGTGGCCACCGGGGAGCTGTTTTTT
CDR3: CASSFRVATGELFF

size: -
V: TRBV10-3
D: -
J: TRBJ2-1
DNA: TGTGCCATCAGTGAGTCGGGAGAGGAGCAGTTCTTC
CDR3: CAISESGEEQFF

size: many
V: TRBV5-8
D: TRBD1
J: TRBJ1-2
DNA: TGTGCCAGCAGCAAGCCGGGACAGGGCTTTTTATATGGCTACACCTTC
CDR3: CASSKPGQGFLYGYTF

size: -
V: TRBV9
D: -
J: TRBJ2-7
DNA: TGTGCCAGCAGTTACGGGGTCGACGAGCAGTACTTC
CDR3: CASSYGVDEQYF

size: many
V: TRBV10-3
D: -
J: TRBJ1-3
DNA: TGTGCCATCAGCGGGGACCGCTCTTCCCTGGGTAACACCATATATTTT
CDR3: CAISGDRSSLGNTIYF

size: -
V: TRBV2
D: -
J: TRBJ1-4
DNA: TGTGCCAGCAGTGAACAGGACTTGGGAATCCAAAAACTGTTTTTT
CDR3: CASSEQDLGIQKLFF

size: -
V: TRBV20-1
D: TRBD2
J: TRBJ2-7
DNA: TGCAGTGCAGCGGGGGGCAGGGGTGGCGAGCAGTACTTC
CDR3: CSAAGGRGGEQYF

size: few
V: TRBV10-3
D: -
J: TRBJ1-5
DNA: TGTGCCAGCAGTGTCGGTTTGGAGCAGCCCCAGCATTTT
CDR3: CASSVGLEQPQHF

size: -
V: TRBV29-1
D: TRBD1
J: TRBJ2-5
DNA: TGCGCCAGCAGCCTACCAGGACAGGGAAAGACCCAGTACTTC
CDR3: CASSLPGQGKTQYF

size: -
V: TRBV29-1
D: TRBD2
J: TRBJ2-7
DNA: TGCAGCGTTGGGTCGGGACTAGCCAACTACGAGCAGTACTTC
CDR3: CSVGSGLANYEQYF

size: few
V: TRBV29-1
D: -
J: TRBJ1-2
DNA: TGCAGCGTTGCTTCAGGGAGTAACTATGGCTACACCTTC
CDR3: CSVASGSNYGYTF

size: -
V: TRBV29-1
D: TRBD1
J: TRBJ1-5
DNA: TGCCAGCAGCCAGGGGGGTTAGCGAATCAGCCCCAGCATTTT
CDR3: CQQPGGLANQPQHF

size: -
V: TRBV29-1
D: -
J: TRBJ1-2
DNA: TGCAGCGGCGGACCGAAGTCGGGCTACACCTTC
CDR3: CSGGPKSGYTF

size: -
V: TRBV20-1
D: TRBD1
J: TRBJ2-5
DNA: TGCAGTTACCGGGACAGGAAAGAGACCCAGTACTTC
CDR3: CSYRDRKETQYF

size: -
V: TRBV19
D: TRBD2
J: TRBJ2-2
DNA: TGTGCCAGTAGTAGGACTAGCGGGAGCGCCGGGGAGCTGTTTTTT
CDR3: CASSRTSGSAGELFF

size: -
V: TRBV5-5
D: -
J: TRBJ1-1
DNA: TGTGCCAGCAGCTTAAGTCGGTTGGAAGCTTTCTTT
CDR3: CASSLSRLEAFF

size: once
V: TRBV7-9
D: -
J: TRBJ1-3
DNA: TGTGCCACCCGCCCCACGGGTTTCAGAAACACCATATATTTT
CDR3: CATRPTGFRNTIYF

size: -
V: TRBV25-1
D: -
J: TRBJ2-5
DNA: TGTGCCAGCAGTCGAAGAGGGGGAGTGGGACAAGAGACCCAGTACTTC
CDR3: CASSRRGGVGQETQYF

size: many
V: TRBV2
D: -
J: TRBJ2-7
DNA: TGTGCCAGCAGTGACCTCTCCTACGAGCAGTACTTC
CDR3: CASSDLSYEQYF

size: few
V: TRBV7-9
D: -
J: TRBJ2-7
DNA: TGTGCCAGCAGTTTAAGACTAGACGTCTACGAGCAGTACTTC
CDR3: CASSLRLDVYEQYF

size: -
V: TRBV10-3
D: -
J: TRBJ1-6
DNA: TGTGCCAGCAGGTCGGGAGATTGGAATTCACCCCTCCACTTT
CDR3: CASRSGDWNSPLHF

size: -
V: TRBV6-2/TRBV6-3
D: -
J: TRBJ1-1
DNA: TGTGCCAGCAGCGCCACTGACAGGAGCACTGAAGCTTTCTTT
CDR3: CASSATDRSTEAFF

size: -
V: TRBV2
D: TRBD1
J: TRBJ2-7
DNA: TGTGCCAGCACCGAGGGGACAGGCTACTACGAGCAGTACTTC
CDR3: CASTEGTGYYEQYF

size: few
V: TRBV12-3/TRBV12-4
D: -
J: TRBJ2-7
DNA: TGTGCCAGCACATCGCCCACCAGGGGCTCCTACGAGCAGTACTTC
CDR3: CASTSPTRGSYEQYF

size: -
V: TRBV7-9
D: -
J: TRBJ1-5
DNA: TGTGCCAGCAGCTCACAGGGCCCAAATCAGCCCCAGCATTTT
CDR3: CASSSQGPNQPQHF

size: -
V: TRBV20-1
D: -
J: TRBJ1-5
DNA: TGCAGTGCTAGAGATATAGGCTACGGGGCTCAGCCCCAGCATTTT
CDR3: CSARDIGYGAQPQHF

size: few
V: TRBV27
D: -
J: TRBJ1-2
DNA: TGTGCCAGCAGTTCCCCCGGGCAGGGATCGGTCACCTACACCTTC
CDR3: CASSSPGQGSVTYTF

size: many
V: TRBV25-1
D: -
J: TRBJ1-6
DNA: TGTGCCAGCAGCGAGGTTGTGATTAATTCACCCCTCCACTTT
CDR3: CASSEVVINSPLHF